This T cell receptor (beta chain) was sequenced for a study of T cells expressing NK-cell markers. About the research overall: Source material for TCR beta repertoires consisted of sorted CD3+CD56+NKG2C+, CD3+CD56+NKG2C- and CD3+CD56-NKG2C+ T cells. Seven HCMV-seropositive donors and one seronegative donor made up the eight sequenced donors.

This CDR3 is built from 16 residues. TCRdb reprocessed the 5' RACE reads and stores each CDR3 protein as one record, lacking DNA. The listing contains fewer than 400,000 distinct CDR3 sequences. Specimen: blood T cells: a sorted CD56 or NKG2C T cell subset, CD4+ or CD8+ T cells, or bulk PBMC T cells (not recorded which). This chain links TRBV12-3 or TRBV12-4 with TRBJ2-3; with no DNA, the TCRdb D assignment of TRBD2 cannot be verified. This clonotype originated in a man aged 18-70 years in good health. CDR3 sequence reads: CASLAGLAASTDTQYF.